Listed below are T cell receptor beta chains from one sample, sequenced in a study of T-cell memory formation after mild COVID-19. TCRdb used MiXCR to reprocess the 5' RACE reads, holding one entry per CDR3 protein. The sample lists 30,000 to 35,000 distinct CDR3 sequences, 7.5% to 8% occurring once. Sequencing was carried out using PBMCs or a T cell subset sorted from them (not recorded which). Receptor source: a man younger than 35 who had mild COVID-19 (a few samples of this study predate the infection). Cell type and time point are not known. CDR3s include the opening cysteine and the closing phenylalanine or tryptophan. The order of the fields is CDR3 protein, CDR3 DNA, clone size, D gene, J gene, V gene. A D gene is named only where the DNA matches it firmly. The size of a clone is reported for some rows only, either as once, few or many, or as a class for expanded clones.

CDR3 protein: CASSWGGPDTQYF
CDR3 DNA: TGTGCCAGCAGTTGGGGGGGCCCAGATACGCAGTATTTT
clone size: many
D gene: NA
J gene: TRBJ2-3
V gene: TRBV6-6

CDR3 protein: CASSDSSGGAGGELFF
CDR3 DNA: TGTGCCAGCAGTGACTCTAGCGGGGGGGCCGGCGGGGAGCTGTTTTTT
clone size: many
D gene: TRBD2
J gene: TRBJ2-2
V gene: TRBV6-4

CDR3 protein: CATSRDKLGHPGDIQYF
CDR3 DNA: TGTGCCACCAGCAGAGATAAGTTGGGACACCCGGGGGACATTCAGTACTTC
clone size: many
D gene: NA
J gene: TRBJ2-4
V gene: TRBV15

CDR3 protein: CASTWTGGNTIYF
CDR3 DNA: TGTGCCAGCACCTGGACAGGAGGAAACACCATATATTTT
clone size: NA
D gene: TRBD1
J gene: TRBJ1-3
V gene: TRBV27

CDR3 protein: CASSSLGQGAMMGELFF
CDR3 DNA: TGTGCCAGCAGCTCCCTCGGACAGGGGGCAATGATGGGGGAGCTGTTTTTT
clone size: many
D gene: TRBD1
J gene: TRBJ2-2
V gene: TRBV7-9

CDR3 protein: CASSDSSGRGDYNEQFF
CDR3 DNA: TGTGCCAGCAGTGACTCAAGCGGGCGGGGGGACTACAATGAGCAGTTCTTC
clone size: many
D gene: TRBD2
J gene: TRBJ2-1
V gene: TRBV6-4

CDR3 protein: CASSQTVGPVGTGELFF
CDR3 DNA: TGCGCCAGCAGCCAGACCGTGGGACCCGTTGGAACCGGGGAGCTGTTTTTT
clone size: many
D gene: NA
J gene: TRBJ2-2
V gene: TRBV4-3

CDR3 protein: CASSQELGDNNQPQHF
CDR3 DNA: TGTGCCAGCAGCCAAGAATTGGGAGACAACAATCAGCCCCAGCATTTT
clone size: many
D gene: NA
J gene: TRBJ1-5
V gene: TRBV4-2

CDR3 protein: CASSPGPGTGLNEQFF
CDR3 DNA: TGTGCCAGCAGCCCAGGCCCCGGGACAGGGCTCAATGAGCAGTTCTTC
clone size: NA
D gene: TRBD1
J gene: TRBJ2-1
V gene: TRBV11-2

CDR3 protein: CASSESASNEKLFF
CDR3 DNA: TGCGCCAGCAGTGAGTCCGCGAGTAATGAAAAACTGTTTTTT
clone size: many
D gene: NA
J gene: TRBJ1-4
V gene: TRBV10-1

CDR3 protein: CASRTDSGRRETQYF
CDR3 DNA: TGTGCCAGCAGGACGGATAGCGGGAGAAGAGAGACCCAGTACTTC
clone size: NA
D gene: TRBD2
J gene: TRBJ2-5
V gene: TRBV12-3/TRBV12-4

CDR3 protein: CASSLLGLGVSYEQYF
CDR3 DNA: TGTGCCAGCAGCCTCCTAGGACTTGGGGTCTCCTACGAGCAGTACTTC
clone size: many
D gene: NA
J gene: TRBJ2-7
V gene: TRBV7-2

CDR3 protein: CASSYGGENTGELFF
CDR3 DNA: TGTGCCAGCAGTTATGGCGGGGAGAACACCGGGGAGCTGTTTTTT
clone size: many
D gene: NA
J gene: TRBJ2-2
V gene: TRBV6-5

CDR3 protein: CASSYSGDSGANVLTF
CDR3 DNA: TGTGCCAGCAGTTACTCGGGGGACTCTGGGGCCAACGTCCTGACTTTC
clone size: many
D gene: NA
J gene: TRBJ2-6
V gene: TRBV6-6

CDR3 protein: CASSSVVGGQETQYF
CDR3 DNA: TGCGCCAGCAGCTCGGTGGTTGGGGGCCAAGAGACCCAGTACTTC
clone size: medium-sized
D gene: NA
J gene: TRBJ2-5
V gene: TRBV5-1

CDR3 protein: CASSQDPGTDTQYF
CDR3 DNA: TGCGCCAGCAGCCAAGATCCAGGGACAGATACGCAGTATTTT
clone size: NA
D gene: NA
J gene: TRBJ2-3
V gene: TRBV4-3

CDR3 protein: CSARGEVDGYTF
CDR3 DNA: TGCAGTGCTAGAGGGGAAGTGGATGGCTACACCTTC
clone size: NA
D gene: NA
J gene: TRBJ1-2
V gene: TRBV20-1

CDR3 protein: CASSLEAGGLGYIQYF
CDR3 DNA: TGTGCCAGCAGCTTAGAAGCGGGGGGATTGGGGTACATTCAGTACTTC
clone size: many
D gene: TRBD2
J gene: TRBJ2-4
V gene: TRBV7-2

CDR3 protein: CSARPGHLQETQYF
CDR3 DNA: TGCAGTGCTAGACCGGGACACCTCCAAGAGACCCAGTACTTC
clone size: many
D gene: NA
J gene: TRBJ2-5
V gene: TRBV20-1

CDR3 protein: CASSFWTGGSEAFF
CDR3 DNA: TGTGCCAGCAGCTTCTGGACAGGGGGATCTGAAGCTTTCTTT
clone size: many
D gene: TRBD1
J gene: TRBJ1-1
V gene: TRBV7-4

CDR3 protein: CASSLGVRGSTDTQYF
CDR3 DNA: TGCGCCAGCAGCTTGGGGGTGCGGGGGAGCACAGATACGCAGTATTTT
clone size: many
D gene: TRBD2
J gene: TRBJ2-3
V gene: TRBV5-1

CDR3 protein: CASSLTGGHGYTF
CDR3 DNA: TGTGCCAGCAGTTTGACAGGGGGACATGGCTACACCTTC
clone size: medium-sized
D gene: TRBD1
J gene: TRBJ1-2
V gene: TRBV12-3/TRBV12-4